This T cell receptor beta chain was retrieved from a study of blood T cell repertoires in COVID-19. Only in-frame clones appear in the TCRdb table, and some are missing; sequencing was by immunoSEQ multiplex PCR. The repertoire consists of roughly 200,000 clones, with more than 70% occurring once and the leading ten covering about 6.8%. The CDR3 is 13 amino acids. Germline CDR1 and CDR2: SNHLY and FYNNEI. V lost 4 bases to trimming and J lost 8 bases, with 14 bases between them. The genes are TRBV2 and TRBJ1-2; D not resolved. The sequenced sample consisted of peripheral blood. This TCR derives from a woman between 35 and 50 years old who had recovered from COVID-19. Written as DNA, the CDR3 is TGTGCCAGCAGTGCCGAGGGCCCTGGCGGCTACACCTTC. Its translation: CASSAEGPGGYTF.